This entry lists 14 T cell receptor beta chains sequenced from one sample in a study of molecular identifiers for immune sequencing clone quantification. From the PCR reads, TCRdb called clonotypes with MiXCR, one entry per CDR3 protein. Counted here are under 100,000 distinct CDR3 sequences, roughly 25% occurring once; the ten biggest clones make up 0.6% to 0.95%. Sequenced: naive CD8+ T cells from blood, with Jurkat cell RNA spiked in. The subset denotes: FACS-sorted CD8+CD4-CCR7+CD45RA+ naive T cells. All receptors come from a human donor in good health. Some libraries in this study had Jurkat cell RNA spiked in.

The chain employs TRBV24-1 and TRBJ2-3, with D perhaps matching TRBD2 (5 bases). Germline CDR1 and CDR2: KGHDR and SFDVKD. Deletions cut 5 bases from V and 2 bases from J, with 10 bases between. This CDR3 is 14 amino acids long. The CDR3 spells CATSGPGITDTQYF. CDR3 coding DNA: TGTGCCACCAGTGGGCCGGGGATCACAGATACGCAGTATTTT.

This clonotype was picked up a small number of times. The V and J genes are TRBV19 and TRBJ2-1; TRBD2 aligns across 8 bases. This CDR3 has 15 residues. V dropped 3 bases and J dropped 9; count of bases not matched to a gene: 10. Germline V CDR1 and CDR2: LNHDA, SQIVND (reference sequence). CDR3 sequence: CASSILASGGTEQFF. The DNA of the CDR3 is TGTGCCAGTAGTATTCTTGCCAGCGGGGGAACTGAGCAGTTCTTC.

There are many counts of this clonotype. The V call is TRBV29-1, the J call TRBJ2-7, with a weak D call TRBD1 (5 bases). Looked up from germline, CDR1 is SQVTM and CDR2 is ANQGSEA. Trimming cost V 2 bases and J 7 bases, with 18 bases left between them. This CDR3 has 14 amino acids. As DNA, the CDR3 is TGCAGCGTTGAACGGGCAGGGAAGGGTCGGGAGCAGTACTTC. Amino acids: CSVERAGKGREQYF.

V gene TRBV7-9 combines with J gene TRBJ1-6; a possible D gene is TRBD1 (5 bases). The CDR3 consists of 15 residues. Deletions cut 4 bases from V and 7 bases from J, with 14 bases between. The germline CDR1 and CDR2 sequences are SEHNR and FQNEAQ (reference sequence). CDR3 in DNA: TGTGCCAGCAGCTCAATCGGGGGGGAAAATTCACCCCTCCACTTT. Its translation is CASSSIGGENSPLHF.

This clonotype was seen only a few times. The V and J genes are TRBV24-1 and TRBJ2-1, with 7 bases aligning to TRBD1. The CDR3 loop spans 17 amino acids. The trim removed 3 bases at V and 0 bases at J, leaving 7 bases unmatched. CDR1 and CDR2 (germline): KGHDR, SFDVKD. The CDR3 protein is CATSDTNRGPSYNEQFF. The CDR3 coding sequence is TGTGCCACCAGTGATACTAACAGGGGACCCTCCTACAATGAGCAGTTCTTC.

This clonotype was seen many times. V is TRBV2 and J is TRBJ2-7, with 9 nucleotides matching TRBD2. V shed 8 bases and J 2 bases; nucleotides not matched to a gene: 7. The CDR3 covers 14 residues. The germline V gene encodes CDR1 SNHLY and CDR2 FYNNEI. The DNA of the CDR3 is TGTGCCAGCCTGGAACGCGGGGGGGCCTACGAGCAGTACTTC. Translated, it gives CASLERGGAYEQYF.

This clonotype came up many times. The chain carries TRBV12-3 or TRBV12-4 and TRBJ2-5; 7 bases match TRBD1. The CDR3 loop spans 17 amino acids. V shed 5 bases, J shed 1 base, and the junction held 13 bases outside the gene matches. CDR3 amino acids: CASSDNRGLGPQETQYF. The CDR3 DNA reads as TGTGCCAGCAGTGACAACAGGGGTTTGGGCCCCCAAGAGACCCAGTACTTC.

This clonotype was seen a few times. This chain uses TRBV28 with TRBJ1-1; D not certain. The CDR3 spans 15 residues. Germline CDR1 reads MDHEN; CDR2 reads SYDVKM. Trimming removed 7 bases at V and 4 bases at J, with 19 bases between. The DNA of the CDR3 is TGTGCCAGCACCCTCCCCCGGGAAGAAGGCACTGAAGCTTTCTTT. Its protein is CASTLPREEGTEAFF.

In this sample, this clonotype turned up once. The J gene is TRBJ2-2, the V gene TRBV6-5, with 9 bases identical to TRBD2. CDR3 length equals 18 residues. Trimming at V came to 5 bases and at J to 4 bases, leaving 14 bases not matched to a gene. From germline, CDR1 is MNHEY and CDR2 SVGAGI. Written as DNA, the CDR3 is TGTGCCAGCAGTGAGACCGGGACTAGCTATTTGAGCACCGGGGAGCTGTTTTTT. Translating gives CASSETGTSYLSTGELFF.

This clonotype appeared many times. The chain links TRBV7-2 to TRBJ2-3, with 8 positions matching TRBD2. With V trimmed by 5 bases and J by 2 bases, 9 bases remained unmatched. This CDR3 is 16 amino acids long. Germline CDR1 reads SGHTA; CDR2 reads FQGNSA. The CDR3 DNA reads as TGTGCCAGCAGCCAGCTGGCGGGGGGCGTCACAGATACGCAGTATTTT. Encoded protein: CASSQLAGGVTDTQYF.

The chain combines TRBV18 with TRBJ1-5; D may be TRBD1 (5 bases). V lost 3 bases to trimming and J lost 0 bases, with 12 bases between them. Per germline, CDR1 KGHSH and CDR2 LQKENI. The CDR3 is made up of 16 amino acids. CDR3 coding DNA: TGTGCCAGCTCACCCGCGGGGCACAATAGCAATCAGCCCCAGCATTTT. Protein: CASSPAGHNSNQPQHF.

J is TRBJ2-1 and V is TRBV5-5; D is unresolved. With 0 bases removed from V and 8 bases from J, the gap between germline ends came to 9 bases. Germline V gives CDR1 SGHKS, CDR2 YYEKEE (reference sequence). The CDR3 extends over 13 amino acids. CDR3 loop: CASSLVSWDEQFF. CDR3 bases: TGTGCCAGCAGCTTGGTATCGTGGGATGAGCAGTTCTTC.

On this clonotype itself: A junction boundary mismatches the germline segment, possibly from a read error. V gene TRBV30 combines with J gene TRBJ2-7; 10 nucleotides align to TRBD1. The CDR3 has 12 residues. Per the germline V gene, CDR1 is GTSNPN and CDR2 is SVGIG (reference sequence). The CDR3 loop reads CASGTGVHERYF. The CDR3 bases are TGTGCCTCCGGGACAGGGGTCCACGAGCGGTACTTC.

J is TRBJ2-1 and V is TRBV4-1; D is unresolved. This CDR3 has 15 amino acids. CDR1 and CDR2 from the germline V gene are MGHRA and YSYEKL. With 1 base removed from V and 6 bases from J, the gap between germline ends came to 13 bases. The CDR3 protein is CASSQGIWAANEQFF. For the CDR3, the DNA is TGCGCCAGCAGCCAAGGCATCTGGGCAGCCAATGAGCAGTTCTTC.